The clone carrying this T cell receptor (beta chain) was counted a single time. No antigen is known for it. Assay runs were performed at deep level. Sequenced by immunoSEQ multiplex PCR; TCRdb stores in-frame clones only, minus some. Of hundreds of thousands of clones listed, roughly 97% are singletons. CDR3 length: 17 amino acids. CDR1 and CDR2 (germline): SGHDT, YYEEEE. Germline trimming cut 3 bases from V and 0 bases from J; bases unmatched to any gene: 8. The data are from a study of shared clonotypes between healthy human individuals. Study in general: Three CD4 naive, three CD4 memory, two CD8 naive and one CD8 memory plate were used per donor.

Study results and limitations: Clonotypes not shared had lower generation probabilities than those common to all four donors.

This clonotype was obtained from a woman aged 25 to 39 in good health. J is TRBJ2-1 and V is TRBV5-6, with TRBD2 matching 8 bases. The sequencing input was naive CD4+ T cells sorted from blood. Specified subset: CD45RA+ positively selected. CDR3 sequence (DNA): TGTGCCAGCAGCTCGCTCTTAGCGGGGAGCTCCTACAATGAGCAGTTCTTC. It translates to CASSSLLAGSSYNEQFF. Using reference TRBV5-6 and TRBJ2-1 for the parts outside the CDR3, the full variable domain is DAGVTQSPTHLIKTRGQQVTLRCSPKSGHDTVSWYQQALGQGPQFIFQYYEEEERQRGNFPDRFSGHQFPNYSSELNVNALLLGDSALYLCASSSLLAGSSYNEQFFGPGTRLTVL.